These 9 T cell receptor beta chains were all obtained from the same sample, sequenced in a study of CD8+ T cells in alopecia areata (dated by TCRdb to the late 2010s). The library was made by the immunoSEQ multiplex PCR assay. RNA was extracted from all samples and reverse transcribed into cDNA, which served as template for TCR sequencing. Held by TCRdb, this immuneACCESS table contains in-frame sequences only and omits some clones. Under half of the omission traces to an unresolved V gene where checked; the cause of the rest is unknown. The sample profile shows around 250,000 clones; roughly two thirds of them were found once. The top ten clones comprise approximately 1.2% of the sample. Interpreted using the paper, the time point label stands for: baseline before oral tofacitinib. Sequenced material: CD4+ T cells sorted from blood, taken at week 0. The receptors were gathered from a human donor with alopecia areata.

J is TRBJ2-1 and V is TRBV29-1, with D perhaps matching TRBD2 (6 bases). V was pared by 6 bases and J by 2 bases, with 14 bases between. CDR1 is SQVTM and CDR2 is ANQGSEA in the germline V gene. The CDR3 contains 14 residues. The CDR3: CSVSREAPYNEQFF. The CDR3 DNA sequence: TGCAGCGTGAGCAGGGAGGCCCCCTACAATGAGCAGTTCTTC.

V is TRBV6-1 and J is TRBJ1-2; 7 nucleotides agree with TRBD1. Germline CDR1 reads MNHNS; CDR2 reads SASEGT. Trimming cost V 6 bases and J 10 bases; bases outside gene matches: 14. This CDR3 is built from 14 residues. CDR3 loop: CASRKTGTLFDYTF. In DNA form, the CDR3 reads TGTGCCAGCAGGAAGACAGGGACCCTTTTTGACTACACCTTC.

The chain carries TRBV30 and TRBJ1-2; no clear D. There are 11 residues in the CDR3. The V gene's germline CDR1 is GTSNPN and CDR2 SVGIG (reference sequence). Trimming took off 8 bases at V and 5 bases at J, with 12 bases between the two ends. This chain's CDR3 is CARKKLYGYTF. The CDR3 nucleotides are TGTGCCCGTAAAAAATTATATGGCTACACCTTC.

V usage is TRBV5-1 and J usage is TRBJ2-5, with TRBD2 matching over 12 bases. The CDR3 loop spans 15 amino acids. V shed 3 bases, J shed 3 bases, and the junction held 3 bases outside the gene matches. Germline V gene lookup returns CDR1 SGHRS and CDR2 YFSETQ. The CDR3 DNA reads as TGCGCCAGCAGCTCGTGGACTAGCGGGGAAGAGACCCAGTACTTC. Translating gives CASSSWTSGEETQYF.

The sample holds a few counts of this clone. DNA of the CDR3: TGCGCCAGCAGCCCGGGGACAGGCCGTGATGGGCCCCAGCATTTT. Protein sequence: CASSPGTGRDGPQHF. V and J are TRBV5-1 and TRBJ1-5, with TRBD1 identical over 8 bases. V shed 4 bases and J 9 bases; nucleotides not matched to a gene: 12. The CDR3 totals 15 residues. The V gene's germline CDR1 is SGHRS and CDR2 YFSETQ.

The genes are TRBV30 and TRBJ2-3; a possible D gene is TRBD1 (6 bases). V lost 3 bases, J lost 2 bases, and 9 bases lay in between. This CDR3 has 13 residues. The germline gives CDR1 GTSNPN, CDR2 SVGIG (reference sequence). The CDR3 DNA reads TGTGCCTGGAGGGGGGCCAACACAGATACGCAGTATTTT. It specifies CAWRGANTDTQYF.

The chain uses TRBV7-2 and TRBJ1-6; weak D call: TRBD1 (6 bases). The V end lost 5 bases, the J end lost 4 bases, and 9 bases lay between the germline ends. The CDR3 has 14 residues. CDR1 SGHTA and CDR2 FQGNSA come from the germline V gene. The CDR3: CASSMGHYNSPLHF. The CDR3 region has the DNA TGTGCCAGCAGCATGGGACATTATAATTCACCCCTCCACTTT.

V and J are TRBV5-1 and TRBJ1-6, with D tentatively TRBD1 (6 bases). The CDR3 consists of 16 residues. The germline gives CDR1 SGHRS, CDR2 YFSETQ. Trimming stripped 0 bases from V and 4 bases from J, with 11 bases between. CDR3 DNA: TGCGCCAGCAGCTTGGCGGGGGCACGTTATAATTCACCCCTCCACTTT. Encoded protein: CASSLAGARYNSPLHF.

The V gene is TRBV5-6, the J gene TRBJ1-3, with TRBD1 matching 8 bases. After removal of 1 base from V and 2 bases from J, the junction contained 2 bases not matched to a gene. The CDR3 loop spans 15 amino acids. Germline lookup yields CDR1 SGHDT and CDR2 YYEEEE. This CDR3 is CASSLRTGPGNTIYF. The CDR3 nucleotides read TGTGCCAGCAGCTTGCGGACAGGGCCTGGAAACACCATATATTTT.